This T cell receptor (beta chain) was profiled in a study of OX40 agonist ivuxolimab in advanced cancers. In the study overall: Ivuxolimab, an antibody acting as an agonist of OX40 (CD134), was used to treat patients. Those enrolled were approximately 78% male, with a mean age of about 60 years and ages from about 20 to 79.

Excluded were patients having autoimmune disease history or systemic immunosuppression. Points from the study as a whole: Clonal expansion by week 6 occurred in CD4+ and CD8+ blood T cells (at 0.1 to 3.0 mg/kg).

Sequenced by immunoSEQ multiplex PCR; TCRdb stores in-frame clones only, minus some. The data show around 75,000 clones, around 92% seen once. This CDR3 is 16 amino acids long. V shed 4 bases, J shed 3 bases, and the junction held 14 bases outside the gene matches. CDR1 and CDR2 from the germline V gene are SQVTM and ANQGSEA. Points on this clone: The antigen is not known.

The V and J genes are TRBV29-1 and TRBJ1-1; 7 positions match TRBD1. Sequencing was performed on CD4+ or CD8+ T cells sorted from blood, taken in a trial of the OX40 agonist ivuxolimab. The origin of this receptor is an adult with an advanced solid tumor such as melanoma, head and neck, liver or kidney cancer. The CDR3 nucleotides read TGCAGCGTTGCCGGCCTTAGGGGGCGAGAGGACACTGAAGCTTTCTTT. As protein: CSVAGLRGREDTEAFF.